These T cell receptor beta chains were read from a single sample in a study of molecular identifiers for immune sequencing clone quantification. TCRdb used MiXCR to reprocess the PCR reads, holding one entry per CDR3 protein. This repertoire shows 400,000 to 600,000 distinct CDR3 sequences, around 21% found once; its top ten account for 0.7% to 0.95%. Specimen: naive CD8+ T cells from blood, with Jurkat cell RNA spiked in. The receptors were sampled from a human donor in good health. Some libraries in this study had Jurkat cell RNA spiked in. Both conserved end residues are part of each CDR3. The D gene is left open where the match is weak. Clone size is not always given. Where it is, it says once, few, many or a class for expanded clones.

d_gene	j_gene	abundance	v_gene	CDR3nt	CDR3aa
TRBD1	TRBJ1-6	.	TRBV6-5	TGTGCCAGCAGTGAAACCGGGACAGGGGGCTCCTATAATTCACCCCTCCACTTT	CASSETGTGGSYNSPLHF
TRBD1	TRBJ2-3	.	TRBV2	TGTGCCATCGGGACAGGGGACTCTAGCACAGATACGCAGTATTTT	CAIGTGDSSTDTQYF
TRBD1	TRBJ1-1	.	TRBV6-2/TRBV6-3	TGTGCCAGCAGCCCTAAAAGAATTATAGGGACAGGGGGCACTGAAGCTTTCTTT	CASSPKRIIGTGGTEAFF
.	TRBJ1-2	few	TRBV15	TGTGCCACCAGCAGGGCCCAAAACGAGTTGAAGGCCTATGGCTACACCTTC	CATSRAQNELKAYGYTF
.	TRBJ2-7	.	TRBV6-6	TGTGCCAGCAGCCTCCGTAGTTCCGCTCGGCTCGAGCAGTACTTC	CASSLRSSARLEQYF
TRBD1	TRBJ1-5	many	TRBV6-4	TGTGCCAGCACCACACGGACAGGGAGTCAGCCCCAGCATTTT	CASTTRTGSQPQHF
.	TRBJ2-5	few	TRBV7-3	TGTGCCAGCAGCTTAACGTCGGTCGAGGAGACCCAGTACTTC	CASSLTSVEETQYF
.	TRBJ2-7	.	TRBV27	TGTGCCAGCAGTTCCCTCGTCCCACTACAGGGGCAGTACTTC	CASSSLVPLQGQYF
TRBD1	TRBJ2-7	many	TRBV29-1	TGCAGCATCTGGACAGGCCCCTACGAGCAGTACTTC	CSIWTGPYEQYF
TRBD1	TRBJ2-3	.	TRBV11-2	TGTGCCAGCAGCGCCTGGACAGGGGGAGATACGCAGTATTTT	CASSAWTGGDTQYF
TRBD1	TRBJ1-5	few	TRBV14	TGTGCCAGCAGCCAAGCCCGACAGGGAGGAAGCAATCAGCCCCAGCATTTT	CASSQARQGGSNQPQHF
.	TRBJ2-7	many	TRBV28	TGTGCCAGCAGTAGGGCCCAAACGGGTCCACCCTACGAGCAGTACTTC	CASSRAQTGPPYEQYF
TRBD1	TRBJ2-7	many	TRBV29-1	TGCAGCGTTGTAGGGCAGGGGGCCCACGAGCAGTACTTC	CSVVGQGAHEQYF
.	TRBJ1-2	many	TRBV5-1	TGCGCCAGCAGCTTGGGGGGAGACCATGGCTACACCTTC	CASSLGGDHGYTF
TRBD2	TRBJ2-2	few	TRBV9	TGTGCCAGCAGCGAAACTAGCGGGGGGACCGGGGAGCTGTTTTTT	CASSETSGGTGELFF
TRBD1	TRBJ2-7	.	TRBV12-5	TGTGCTAGTGGGTTCTCGGGACAGGGGATCGGGGAGCAGTACTTC	CASGFSGQGIGEQYF
.	TRBJ1-6	many	TRBV5-1	TGCGCCAGCAGCTTAGAAGGGACGGCCTCGAATTCACCCCTCCACTTT	CASSLEGTASNSPLHF
.	TRBJ2-1	once	TRBV4-3	TGCGCCAGCAGCCAAGATCAGGTTCTATACAATGAGCAGTTCTTC	CASSQDQVLYNEQFF
.	TRBJ1-1	many	TRBV29-1	TGCAGCGTTGATCTCCGGGCTGAAGCTTTCTTT	CSVDLRAEAFF
TRBD1	TRBJ1-1	.	TRBV11-2	TGTGCCAGCAGCTTAGATGGGGAGGCAGGGGGATTGAACACTGAAGCTTTCTTT	CASSLDGEAGGLNTEAFF
.	TRBJ2-3	.	TRBV13	TGTGCCAGCAGCTCGGTCCGGGTGGGGGAAGATACGCAGTATTTT	CASSSVRVGEDTQYF
TRBD2	TRBJ2-7	few	TRBV12-3/TRBV12-4	TGTGCCAGCAGACTAGCGGGGGAGAACTACGAGCAGTACTTC	CASRLAGENYEQYF
TRBD2	TRBJ2-7	.	TRBV5-1	TGCGCCAGCAGCTCAACTAGCGGAGACTACTACGAGCAGTACTTC	CASSSTSGDYYEQYF
TRBD2	TRBJ2-7	few	TRBV4-3	TGCGCCAGCAGTTACGGACTAGCGGGTCAGGAGCCCTACGAGCAGTACTTC	CASSYGLAGQEPYEQYF
.	TRBJ1-5	few	TRBV27	TGTGCCAGCAGTTTAGGGGGGGCTTATCAGCCCCAGCATTTT	CASSLGGAYQPQHF
TRBD2	TRBJ2-2	.	TRBV11-2	TGTGCCAGCAGCTCGCCGCTAGCGGGAGAGAGAACCGGGGAGCTGTTTTTT	CASSSPLAGERTGELFF
TRBD2	TRBJ2-1	.	TRBV20-1	TGCAGTGCCCTCCGCCGGACTAGCGGGGCTATGGGGAATACAGATGAGCAGTTCTTC	CSALRRTSGAMGNTDEQFF
TRBD1	TRBJ2-7	.	TRBV28	TGTGCCGGCAGCCATTGGACCGGGACAGATGCCTACGAGGGGTACTTC	CAGSHWTGTDAYEGYF
.	TRBJ1-2	many	TRBV28	TGTGCCTCCCTGGGGAATGGCTACACCTTC	CASLGNGYTF
.	TRBJ2-7	.	TRBV28	TGTGCCAGCAGTCCGGACGGGGAGGAGTACTTC	CASSPDGEEYF
TRBD2	TRBJ2-1	.	TRBV30	TGTGCCCGGACCCTAGCGGGAAAGTACAATGAGCAGTTCTTC	CARTLAGKYNEQFF
.	TRBJ2-7	many	TRBV3-1	TGTGCCAGCAGCCAAAACCCCGGGACGGTCCTCGAGCAGTACTTC	CASSQNPGTVLEQYF
TRBD2	TRBJ2-1	.	TRBV2	TGTGCCAGCAGCGGCAGACTAGCGGAGGACAATGAGCAGTTCTTC	CASSGRLAEDNEQFF
.	TRBJ2-7	few	TRBV4-3	TGCGCCAGCGGCCAAGACTATACCCGGACAGGGAGGGTCTACGAGCAGTACTTC	CASGQDYTRTGRVYEQYF
TRBD2	TRBJ2-2	.	TRBV19	TGTGCCAGTAGTATTACGACTAGCGGGAGGGTAGTCCCTTCCGGGGAGCTGTTTTTT	CASSITTSGRVVPSGELFF
TRBD2	TRBJ2-1	many	TRBV25-1	TGTGCCAGCAGTATACTAGCGGGAGATGAGCAGTTCTTC	CASSILAGDEQFF
.	TRBJ2-1	few	TRBV19	TGTGCCAGTAGTATAGCCTCCGGGACCAATTCCTACAATGAGCAGTTCTTC	CASSIASGTNSYNEQFF
TRBD2	TRBJ2-2	many	TRBV12-3/TRBV12-4	TGTGCCAGCACCCCTACTAGCGTTACCGGGGAGCTGTTTTTT	CASTPTSVTGELFF
.	TRBJ2-2	.	TRBV6-5	TGTGCCAGCAGGAGTCGGGCCGGGGAGCTGTTTTTT	CASRSRAGELFF
.	TRBJ2-7	.	TRBV3-1	TGTGCCAGCAGCCAGGGCAGGAGCTACTACGAGCAGTACTTC	CASSQGRSYYEQYF
.	TRBJ2-3	.	TRBV28	TGTGCCAGCAGTTTATTACTAACTAGCACAGATACGCAGTATTTT	CASSLLLTSTDTQYF
TRBD2	TRBJ2-2	many	TRBV24-1	TGTGCCACCAGTGATTTGCCCTCTCGACTAGCGGGTAGGAACACCGGGGAGCTGTTTTTT	CATSDLPSRLAGRNTGELFF
.	TRBJ2-7	few	TRBV27	TGTGCCAGCAGTTTTGGCCTAGGAGTCACCTACGAGCAGTACTTC	CASSFGLGVTYEQYF
TRBD2	TRBJ2-3	few	TRBV9	TGTGCCAGCAGCATATATAGCGGGGGGGGGGCAGATACGCAGTATTTT	CASSIYSGGGADTQYF
.	TRBJ2-7	many	TRBV5-5	TGTGCCAGCAGCTTAACCCAGGGGGGCATCTACGAGCAGTACTTC	CASSLTQGGIYEQYF
.	TRBJ1-6	few	TRBV20-1	TGCAGTGCTACCCGGGACACCAACAGCTCCTATAATTCACCCCTCCACTTT	CSATRDTNSSYNSPLHF
.	TRBJ1-5	few	TRBV6-2/TRBV6-3	TGTGCCAGCAGCTGGGTACGGCAGCCCCAGCATTTT	CASSWVRQPQHF
.	TRBJ2-5	.	TRBV4-3	TGCGCCAGCAGCCAAGATAGAGGGGCGGTGGAGACCCAGTACTTC	CASSQDRGAVETQYF